This TCR beta chain was observed in a study of response to subunit inactivated influenza vaccine. The table lists this clonotype with a few counts. The CDR3 runs to 14 residues. Between the trimmed V and J ends, which lost 4 bases and 5 bases, there was a span of 13 bases. CDR1 ENHRY and CDR2 SYGVKD come from the germline V gene. TCRdb analysed the RT-PCR reads with MiXCR anew, one entry per CDR3 protein. The sample has about 540,000 distinct CDR3 sequences, roughly 25% seen once. The same data also went into a second study, on T cells expressing NK-cell markers. From that paper: What made the TCR beta cDNA was 5'RACE template switching with UMIs.

The input for sequencing was CD4+ T cells sorted from PBMCs, taken 12 days after vaccination. The receptor was derived from a man aged 45-65 years who received an inactivated influenza vaccine. This chain joins TRBV10-3 and TRBJ2-3, with D uncertain. The CDR3 DNA reads TGTGCCATCAGTGCAGTCAGTAACTTAGATACGCAGTATTTT. This codes for CAISAVSNLDTQYF.